The clone carrying this TCR beta chain was recorded once. The record originates from a study of radiotherapy plus CTLA-4 blockade in lung cancer. On the study more broadly: In approximately 17% of patients, objective responses were seen; roughly 30% had disease control.

Produced via immunoSEQ multiplex PCR; TCRdb's table is partial and in-frame only. The sample comprises about 100,000 clones, about 83% of which are singletons, and more than 0.75% rests with the top ten. V lost 3 bases and J 4 bases, leaving 7 bases between the germline ends. In germline, CDR1 is SQVTM, CDR2 ANQGSEA. The CDR3 sequence is 12 residues long. Patients had chemo-refractory metastatic non-small-cell lung cancer and received focal radiation plus CTLA-4 blockade that used ipilimumab. This rearrangement joins TRBV29-1 to TRBJ2-1; unclear D gene. The clonotype comes from a human donor with non-small cell lung cancer who had stable disease on radiotherapy plus ipilimumab. The sample in question was peripheral blood, obtained from a patient treated with radiotherapy plus ipilimumab. The DNA of the CDR3 is TGCAGCGTTGAGTCAGTATACAATGAGCAGTTCTTC. This sequence encodes CSVESVYNEQFF.